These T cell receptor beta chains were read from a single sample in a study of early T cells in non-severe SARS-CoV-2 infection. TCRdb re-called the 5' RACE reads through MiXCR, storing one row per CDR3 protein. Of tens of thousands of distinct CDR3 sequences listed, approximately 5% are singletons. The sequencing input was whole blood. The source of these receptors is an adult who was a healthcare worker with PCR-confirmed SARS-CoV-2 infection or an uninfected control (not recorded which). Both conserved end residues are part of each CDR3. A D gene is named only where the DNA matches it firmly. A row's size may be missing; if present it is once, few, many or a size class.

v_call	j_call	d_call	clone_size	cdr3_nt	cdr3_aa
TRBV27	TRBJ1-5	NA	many	TGTGCCAGCAGGGGGGATTGGGATCAGCCCCAGCATTTT	CASRGDWDQPQHF
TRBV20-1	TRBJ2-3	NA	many	TGCAGTGCCCCCGGGCAGGCAGCCACAGATACGCAGTATTTT	CSAPGQAATDTQYF
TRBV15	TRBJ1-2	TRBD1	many	TGTGCCACCAGCAGAGCGGGACAGGGGAAGGGCTACACCTTC	CATSRAGQGKGYTF
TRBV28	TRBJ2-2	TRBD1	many	TGTGCCAGCAGTTTGACGGGACAGGGGTTCAGCGGGGAGCTGTTTTTT	CASSLTGQGFSGELFF
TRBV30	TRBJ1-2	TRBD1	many	TGTGCCTGGGCCCGGGACAGGTTATTTAACTATGGCTACACCTTC	CAWARDRLFNYGYTF
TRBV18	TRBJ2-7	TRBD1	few	TGTGCCAGCTCACCTCCGGGACAGGGCGTCTCCGAGCAGTACTTC	CASSPPGQGVSEQYF
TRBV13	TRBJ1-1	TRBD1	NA	TGTGCCAGCAGCTTAGACAGTGGGACAGGGAACACTGAAGCTTTCTTT	CASSLDSGTGNTEAFF
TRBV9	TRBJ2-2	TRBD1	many	TGTGCCAGCAGCCAGTTCAGGGGGCGGAACACCGGGGAGCTGTTTTTT	CASSQFRGRNTGELFF
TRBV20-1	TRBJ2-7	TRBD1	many	TGCAGTGCTAGATCGCCGGACAGGGGAATCGAGCAGTACTTC	CSARSPDRGIEQYF
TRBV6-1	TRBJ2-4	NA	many	TGTGCCAGCAGTGAAGAACCTCCCTACAGGAACATTCAGTACTTC	CASSEEPPYRNIQYF